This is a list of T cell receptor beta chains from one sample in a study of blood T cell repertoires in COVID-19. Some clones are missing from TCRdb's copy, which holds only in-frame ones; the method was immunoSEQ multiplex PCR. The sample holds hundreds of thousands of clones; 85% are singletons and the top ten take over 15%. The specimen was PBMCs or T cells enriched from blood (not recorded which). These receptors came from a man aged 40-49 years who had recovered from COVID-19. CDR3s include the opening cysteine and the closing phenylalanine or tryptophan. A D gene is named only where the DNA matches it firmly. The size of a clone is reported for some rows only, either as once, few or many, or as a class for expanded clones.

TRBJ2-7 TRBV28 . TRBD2 TGTGCCAGCAGTTTAATGGGACTAGCGGGGGACGAGCAGTACTTC CASSLMGLAGDEQYF
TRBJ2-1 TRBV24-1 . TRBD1 TGTGCCACCAGTTCGGGACAGGCGGCCTACAATGAGCAGTTCTTC CATSSGQAAYNEQFF
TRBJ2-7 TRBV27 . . TGTGCCAGCAGTTTAGGTCGGGGGCTAGCGGAAAGCTACGAGCAGTACTTC CASSLGRGLAESYEQYF
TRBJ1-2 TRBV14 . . TGTGCCAGCAGCCAGGGCAGACGCTATGGCTACACCTTC CASSQGRRYGYTF
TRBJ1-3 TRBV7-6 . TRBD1 TGTGCCAGCAGCTTAGCGGTATCTTACCCCACAGGGGTTGGAAACACCATATATTTT CASSLAVSYPTGVGNTIYF
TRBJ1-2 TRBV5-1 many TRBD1 TGCGCCAGCAGCTCTGCCCGGGACAGGGTCACCTATGGCTACACCTTC CASSSARDRVTYGYTF
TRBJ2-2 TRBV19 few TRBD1 TGTGCCAGTACCCCCGACAGGGGGCTGGTCACCGGGGAGCTGTTTTTT CASTPDRGLVTGELFF
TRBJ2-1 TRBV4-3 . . TGCGCCAGCAGCCCCATGACTGGGCGGGGCCACAATGAGCAGTTCTTC CASSPMTGRGHNEQFF
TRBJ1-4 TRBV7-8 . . TGTGCCAGCAGGCGGGGCGGGGCCCTTGCAACTAATGAAAAACTGTTTTTT CASRRGGALATNEKLFF
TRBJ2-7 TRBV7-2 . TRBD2 TGTGCCAGCAGCCGCGGCGGCGGGAGGTACGAGCAGTACTTC CASSRGGGRYEQYF
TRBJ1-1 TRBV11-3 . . TGTGCCAGCAGCTTAGGAGGATGGGGGCTTAATGGTGACACTGAAGCTTTCTTT CASSLGGWGLNGDTEAFF
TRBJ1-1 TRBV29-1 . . TGCAGCGTTGTGGGAGGGGGCACTGAAGCTTTCTTT CSVVGGGTEAFF
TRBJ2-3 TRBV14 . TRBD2 TGTGCCAGCAGCCAAGGGTTAGGGCGGATCACGACTAGCGGAAAAGATACGCAGTATTTT CASSQGLGRITTSGKDTQYF
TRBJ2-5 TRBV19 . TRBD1 TGTGCCAGTAGTGAGCTCCGGGACAGATTCCAAGAGACCCAGTACTTC CASSELRDRFQETQYF
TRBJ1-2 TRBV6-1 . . TGTGCCAGCAGTGATACCAGATATGGCTACACCTTC CASSDTRYGYTF
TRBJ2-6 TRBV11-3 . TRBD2 TGTGCCAGCAGCCCTCGGGGGGCTGGGGCCAACGTCCTGACTTTC CASSPRGAGANVLTF
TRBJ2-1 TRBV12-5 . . TGTGCTAGTGGTTTGAATAGCCTGGAACGGTTCTTC CASGLNSLERFF
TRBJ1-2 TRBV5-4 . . TGTGCCAGCAGCACCCAGGGGAGTAGCTATGGCTACACCTTC CASSTQGSSYGYTF
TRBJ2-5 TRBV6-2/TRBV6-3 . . TGTGCCAGCAGTCGACAGCAAGAGACCCAGTACTTC CASSRQQETQYF
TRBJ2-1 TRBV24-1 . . TGTGCCACCAGCAAATCCGGACTAATCCTCAATGAGCAGTTCTTC CATSKSGLILNEQFF
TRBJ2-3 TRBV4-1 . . TGCGCCAGCAGCTTCCCTGGTGGAGCTAGCGTCAGCACAGATACGCAGTATTTT CASSFPGGASVSTDTQYF
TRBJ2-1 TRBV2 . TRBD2 TGTGCCAGCAGTGGGACTAGCTCGGTCGATGAGCAGTTCTTC CASSGTSSVDEQFF
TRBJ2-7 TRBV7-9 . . TGTGCCAGCAGCCCAAGATCGATCAGCGGCGAGCAGTACTTC CASSPRSISGEQYF
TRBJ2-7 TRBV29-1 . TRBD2 TGCAGCGTTAGGCGGGGACTAGCGGGAGAGCAGTACTTC CSVRRGLAGEQYF
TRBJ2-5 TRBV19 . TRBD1 TGTGCCAGTAGTATCGGGACAGGGGGCTGGGAGACCCAGTACTTC CASSIGTGGWETQYF
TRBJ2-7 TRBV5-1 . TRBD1 TGCGCCAGCAGGATCGGACAGGGGGCTTTCGAGCAGTACTTC CASRIGQGAFEQYF
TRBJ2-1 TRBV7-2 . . TGTGCCAGCAGCTTTGGGGAGGTACCGCACAATGAGCAGTTCTTC CASSFGEVPHNEQFF
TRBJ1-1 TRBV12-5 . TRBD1 TGTGCTAGTGGGCGGACGGGACAGACTGAAGCTTTCTTT CASGRTGQTEAFF
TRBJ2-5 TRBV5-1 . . TGCGCCAGCAGTTCCGGGACTCTCGGAGAGACCCAGTACTTC CASSSGTLGETQYF